One sample yielded the 31 T cell receptor beta chains listed below, sequenced in a study of beta chain features in type 1 diabetes. Isolated RNA was reverse transcribed in full, so expressed TCRB transcripts were sequenced. Clones were sequenced by immunoSEQ multiplex PCR, and TCRdb holds only the in-frame ones, with some missing. The table has over 150,000 clones, approximately 10% seen once. Their specific antigens are unknown. General study results and limits: Shortening that was moderate but significant affected the TCRB CDR3s of Type 1 diabetes patients in all four CD4+ subsets.

The sample comprised central memory CD4+ T cells from blood. Every receptor here comes from a man aged 25-40 years with type 1 diabetes.

The chain is built from TRBV9 and TRBJ2-7, with D tentatively TRBD2 (6 bases). Germline V gene sequence: CDR1 SGDLS, CDR2 YYNGEE. The CDR3 is made up of 15 amino acids. V was trimmed by 5 bases and J by 5 bases, leaving 20 bases between them. CDR3 in DNA: TGTGCCAGCAGTAAGGAGGGGTCGAACATGCACGAGCAGTACTTC. The encoded protein is CASSKEGSNMHEQYF.

This chain connects TRBV28 to TRBJ2-6; the D gene is possibly TRBD2 (5 bases). The V gene lost 3 bases and the J gene lost 0 bases, with 9 bases spanning the gap. The CDR3 has 16 amino acids. Germline V gene data show CDR1 as MDHEN and CDR2 as SYDVKM. The CDR3 DNA is TGTGCCAGCAGTTTCGGGAAATACTCTGGGGCCAACGTCCTGACTTTC. Translating it yields CASSFGKYSGANVLTF.

V gene TRBV5-4 combines with J gene TRBJ1-2; 7 bases agree with TRBD1. The CDR3 consists of 15 residues. Germline CDR1 reads SGHNT; CDR2 reads YYREEE (reference sequence). V shed 4 bases, J shed 0 bases, and the junction held 6 bases outside the gene matches. The CDR3 protein is CASSQGQPSNYGYTF. CDR3 coding DNA: TGTGCCAGCAGCCAGGGACAGCCCTCTAACTATGGCTACACCTTC.

V gene TRBV5-1 combines with J gene TRBJ2-1; weak D call: TRBD2 (6 bases). The V and J ends lost 4 bases and 0 bases respectively, with 14 bases between them. This CDR3 region has 16 residues. Germline CDR1 and CDR2: SGHRS and YFSETQ. The CDR3 DNA reads as TGCGCCAGCAGCCCGGGCGGGGAAAGCTCCTACAATGAGCAGTTCTTC. As protein: CASSPGGESSYNEQFF.

This clone was counted between two and nine times. This rearrangement joins TRBV6-6 to TRBJ2-7; TRBD1 aligns across 7 bases. V dropped 5 bases and J dropped 2; count of bases not matched to a gene: 3. Germline values: CDR1 MNHNY, CDR2 SVGAGI (reference sequence). The CDR3 runs to 13 residues. CDR3 in amino acids: CASSPGTAYEQYF. For the CDR3, the DNA is TGTGCCAGCAGTCCCGGGACAGCCTACGAGCAGTACTTC.

This clone was counted between two and nine times. V is TRBV6-1 and J is TRBJ2-1; 9 bases align to TRBD2. The V segment lost 4 bases and the J segment 3 bases; nucleotides outside the gene matches: 1. Germline-derived CDR1 and CDR2 are MNHNS and SASEGT. The CDR3 runs to 14 residues. CDR3 sequence (DNA): TGTGCCAGCAGTGCTAGCGGGGTCTACAATGAGCAGTTCTTC. Protein sequence: CASSASGVYNEQFF.

The chain carries TRBV7-2 and TRBJ2-3, with 8 bases fitting TRBD2. The CDR3 extends over 14 amino acids. The germline V gene encodes CDR1 SGHTA and CDR2 FQGNSA. Germline trimming cut 5 bases from V and 5 bases from J; bases unmatched to any gene: 6. The CDR3 sequence: CASSREGGRDTQYF. The CDR3 nucleotides are TGTGCCAGCAGCCGGGAGGGAGGACGAGATACGCAGTATTTT.

This rearrangement joins TRBV11-2 to TRBJ2-1; 8 positions agree with TRBD1. V lost 10 bases and J lost 7; bases outside the gene matches: 12. The length of the CDR3 is 14 residues. Germline assignment: CDR1 SGHAT and CDR2 FQNNGV. DNA of the CDR3: TGTGCCACGGGACAGGACACGGGGGTTAATGAGCAGTTCTTC. Protein sequence: CATGQDTGVNEQFF. The full variable domain, its missing parts supplied by reference TRBV11-2 and TRBJ2-1, is EAGVAQSPRYKIIEKRQSVAFWCNPISGHATLYWYQQILGQGPKLLIQFQNNGVVDDSQLPKDRFSAERLKGVDSTLKIQPAKLEDSAVYLCATGQDTGVNEQFFGPGTRLTVL.

This clone has only a few counts. The V and J genes are TRBV13 and TRBJ2-1; 9 nucleotides agree with TRBD1. The V gene end was trimmed by 5 bases and the J gene end by 9 bases; junction bases not matched to a gene: 2. Per germline, CDR1 PRHDT and CDR2 FYEKMQ (reference sequence). The CDR3 contains 12 residues. CDR3 region: CASSLTGGEQFF. The CDR3 coding sequence is TGTGCCAGCAGCCTGACAGGGGGTGAGCAGTTCTTC.

Only a few counts were recorded for this clone. The V and J genes are TRBV7-9 and TRBJ2-4; 9 bases are shared with TRBD1. The CDR3 contains 13 residues. The germline CDR1 and CDR2 sequences are SEHNR and FQNEAQ (reference sequence). V was pared by 4 bases and J by 8 bases, with 3 bases of the junction left unmatched. As DNA, the CDR3 is TGTGCCAGCAGCTCCGGGACAGGGTACATTCAGTACTTC. This sequence encodes CASSSGTGYIQYF.

This clone was counted a few times. The chain uses TRBV9 and TRBJ2-1; D perhaps matches TRBD2 (5 bases). Trimming removed 0 bases from V and 3 bases from J, with 7 bases in between. The CDR3 length is 14 residues. Germline lookup yields CDR1 SGDLS and CDR2 YYNGEE. The DNA for the CDR3 is TGTGCCAGCAGCGTAGCTGACTACTACAATGAGCAGTTCTTC. The encoded protein is CASSVADYYNEQFF.

The V and J genes are TRBV18 and TRBJ2-3, with 9 bases matching TRBD2. The V gene end was trimmed by 8 bases and the J gene end by 4 bases; junction bases not matched to a gene: 10. The V gene's germline CDR1 is KGHSH and CDR2 LQKENI. The CDR3 consists of 15 residues. This CDR3 reads CASHQGLAPADTQYF. The CDR3 DNA reads TGTGCCAGCCACCAGGGACTAGCCCCGGCAGATACGCAGTATTTT.

This clone occurred a few times. The chain couples TRBV5-6 to TRBJ1-2; 7 nucleotides match TRBD1. The CDR3 extends over 14 amino acids. Trimming removed 3 bases from V and 7 bases from J; junction bases left unmatched: 9. Germline V gene sequence: CDR1 SGHDT, CDR2 YYEEEE. The CDR3 DNA follows: TGTGCCAGCAGCTCGGGATACGACAGGGTTGGCTACACCTTC. As protein: CASSSGYDRVGYTF.

CDR3 loop: CASSQATTSSYEQYF. As DNA, the CDR3 is TGCGCCAGCAGCCAAGCGACAACGAGCTCCTACGAGCAGTACTTC. The V gene is TRBV4-1, the J gene TRBJ2-7; D is unclear. The CDR3 totals 15 residues. From germline, CDR1 is MGHRA and CDR2 YSYEKL. V lost 1 base, J lost 0 bases, and 10 bases lay in between.

This clone was counted a few times. A read error may account for a junction end that differs from germline. The chain combines TRBV2 with TRBJ2-1, with 8 bases that match TRBD2. This CDR3 spans 14 amino acids. Germline V CDR1 and CDR2: SNHLY, FYNNEI. The CDR3 DNA sequence: TGTGCCACCAGTGGGCGGGAGGTATACAATGAGCAGTTCTTC. This gives the protein CATSGREVYNEQFF.

This clone has a handful of counts. The rearrangement joins TRBV5-1 to TRBJ1-5; D call uncertain. With 5 bases removed from V and 4 bases from J, the gap between germline ends came to 10 bases. The CDR3 consists of 13 residues. Germline V gene data show CDR1 as SGHRS and CDR2 as YFSETQ. The CDR3 DNA follows: TGCGCCAGCAGACTAGACCTTAATCAGCCCCAGCATTTT. It translates to CASRLDLNQPQHF.

This clone occurred a few times. This chain uses TRBV4-2 with TRBJ1-5, with D unresolved. Germline V gene sequence: CDR1 LGHNA, CDR2 YNFKEQ. This CDR3 contains 13 residues. V was shortened by 1 base and J by 4 bases, with 5 bases between the two germline ends. The CDR3: CASSQGVNQPQHF. The CDR3 nucleotides read TGTGCCAGCAGCCAAGGAGTTAATCAGCCCCAGCATTTT.

This chain links TRBV5-1 with TRBJ2-1; D perhaps matches TRBD2 (5 bases). The CDR3 is made up of 13 amino acids. The V end lost 6 bases, the J end lost 10 bases, and 17 bases lay between the germline ends. CDR1 is SGHRS, CDR2 YFSETQ, per germline. The CDR3 bases are TGCGCCAGCAACAGCGGATACGACCGGGAGCAGTTCTTC. Encoded protein: CASNSGYDREQFF.

This clone has just a few counts. The chain combines TRBV28 with TRBJ1-1; 11 positions match TRBD1. Per germline, CDR1 MDHEN and CDR2 SYDVKM. The ends lost 8 bases at V and 1 base at J; junction bases unmatched: 6. The CDR3 has 15 residues. The DNA for the CDR3 is TGTGCCAGCGGGACAGGGGGTTATAAGAACACTGAAGCTTTCTTT. It codes for CASGTGGYKNTEAFF.

The chain uses TRBV25-1 and TRBJ2-5; D is ambiguous. The J call may be in error: the DNA end matches TRBJ2-7 better. This CDR3 spans 11 amino acids. The germline V gene has CDR1 MGHDK and CDR2 SYGVNS. CDR3 bases: TGTGCCAGCAGTGCGGGTTACGAGCAGTACTTC. Protein sequence: CASSAGYEQYF.

With regard to this clone: In the same sample, other DNA sequences code for this CDR3. V is TRBV5-1 and J is TRBJ2-3, with D possibly being TRBD2 (5 bases). The CDR3 sequence is 12 residues long. Trimming took 4 bases from V and 4 from J, leaving 7 bases between them. Germline loops: CDR1 SGHRS, CDR2 YFSETQ. In DNA form, the CDR3 reads TGCGCCAGCAGCCCGGGGTCAGATACGCAGTATTTT. Encoded protein: CASSPGSDTQYF.

This clone was seen a handful of times. The chain combines TRBV14 with TRBJ1-1, with no clear D. The CDR3 has 13 amino acids. V lost 1 base, J lost 4 bases, and 7 bases lay in between. CDR1 is SGHDN, CDR2 FVKESK, per germline. The CDR3, as DNA: TGTGCCAGCAGCCAAGTCTGGGCCACTGAAGCTTTCTTT. It encodes CASSQVWATEAFF.

The V and J genes are TRBV9 and TRBJ1-3; TRBD1 is a possible D gene (5 bases). Trimming removed 4 bases at V and 0 bases at J, with 17 bases between. The V gene's germline CDR1 is SGDLS and CDR2 YYNGEE. The CDR3 contains 17 residues. The CDR3 nucleotides are TGTGCCAGCAGCCCCCCGGGGGGGGACCTCTCTGGAAACACCATATATTTT. This translates into CASSPPGGDLSGNTIYF.

The table lists this clone with a few counts. The V call is TRBV19, the J call TRBJ1-2, with a possible D match to TRBD1 (5 bases). V was shortened by 5 bases and J by 8 bases, with 21 bases between the two germline ends. Per the germline V gene, CDR1 is LNHDA and CDR2 is SQIVND (reference sequence). The CDR3 length is 15 residues. The CDR3 sequence: CASSAAYGTGEGYTF. As DNA, the CDR3 is TGTGCCAGTAGTGCAGCTTACGGCACGGGGGAAGGCTACACCTTC. Full variable domain (outside the CDR3, taken from reference TRBV19 and TRBJ1-2): DGGITQSPKYLFRKEGQNVTLSCEQNLNHDAMYWYRQDPGQGLRLIYYSQIVNDFQKGDIAEGYSVSREKKESFPLTVTSAQKNPTAFYLCASSAAYGTGEGYTFGSGTRLTVV.

This chain connects TRBV6-6 to TRBJ2-7, with TRBD1 matching over 7 bases. J gave up 2 bases and V 7 bases, and 5 bases lay outside the gene matches. In germline, CDR1 is MNHNY, CDR2 SVGAGI (reference sequence). The length of the CDR3 is 13 residues. As DNA, the CDR3 is TGTGCCAGCACCTCGGACAGGACCTACGAGCAGTACTTC. Its translation: CASTSDRTYEQYF.

The table lists this clone with a few counts. The chain links TRBV12-5 to TRBJ2-1, with D possibly TRBD2 on 6 matching bases. CDR1 LGHNT and CDR2 FRNRAP come from the germline V gene. The CDR3 loop spans 14 amino acids. V shed 4 bases and J shed 8 bases, with 15 bases lying between them. CDR3 sequence (DNA): TGTGCTAGTGGTTCTAGCGTGCTAAGACATGAGCAGTTCTTC. Translated, it gives CASGSSVLRHEQFF.

The rearrangement joins TRBV14 to TRBJ2-7; maybe TRBD1 (6 bases). V gave up 3 bases and J gave up 3 bases, with 9 bases separating them. The germline V gene encodes CDR1 SGHDN and CDR2 FVKESK. This CDR3 region has 13 residues. The CDR3, as DNA: TGTGCCAGCAGCCATTTACAGGGCTACGAGCAGTACTTC. This sequence encodes CASSHLQGYEQYF.

This chain joins TRBV5-4 and TRBJ2-7; D is perhaps TRBD2 (6 bases). There are 15 residues in the CDR3. Germline V gene sequence: CDR1 SGHNT, CDR2 YYREEE (reference sequence). This chain's CDR3 is CAPSLGGTGSYEQYF. The CDR3 nucleotides read TGTGCTCCCAGCTTGGGCGGGACCGGCTCCTACGAGCAGTACTTC.

The chain links TRBV15 to TRBJ2-5, with TRBD1 matching over 7 bases. The CDR3 covers 15 residues. V was clipped by 4 bases and J by 9 bases; unmatched bases: 14. Germline V gene sequence: CDR1 LNHNV, CDR2 YYDKDF (reference sequence). CDR3 coding DNA: TGTGCCACCAGCATATATACGGGGACAGTTGATGCCCAGTACTTC. Translated: CATSIYTGTVDAQYF.

V usage is TRBV7-8 and J usage is TRBJ1-2; TRBD1 is a possible D gene (6 bases). V dropped 0 bases and J dropped 0 bases, with 8 bases sitting between them. The CDR3 is made up of 15 amino acids. The V gene's germline CDR1 is SGHVS and CDR2 FQNEAQ. CDR3 in DNA: TGTGCCAGCAGCTTAGCTGGGGGCTCTAACTATGGCTACACCTTC. This sequence encodes CASSLAGGSNYGYTF. Together with reference TRBV7-8 and TRBJ1-2, the CDR3 gives the full variable domain: GAGVSQSPRYKVAKRGQDVALRCDPISGHVSLFWYQQALGQGPEFLTYFQNEAQLDKSGLPSDRFFAERPEGSVSTLKIQRTQQEDSAVYLCASSLAGGSNYGYTFGSGTRLTVV.

This clone came up a few times. The chain joins TRBV9 to TRBJ2-1; D gene uncertain. CDR3 length equals 15 residues. V was trimmed by 3 bases and J by 4 bases, leaving 14 bases between them. The germline V gene encodes CDR1 SGDLS and CDR2 YYNGEE. The CDR3 sequence: CASSGRDLSYNEQFF. CDR3 DNA sequence: TGTGCCAGCAGCGGTAGAGATCTGTCGTACAATGAGCAGTTCTTC.